What follows is one T cell receptor beta chain and its context. What it binds is unknown. This entry belongs to a study of PD-1 blockade in mismatch repair-deficient tumors. Study-level findings and limits: Rapid post-treatment expansion, then contraction, generally preceding radiologic response, marked tumor-resident clones.

The method was immunoSEQ multiplex PCR; TCRdb's version includes in-frame clones alone and lacks a portion of them. Among about 130,000 clones, 88% were seen once, and the ten largest hold 12%. Source: peripheral blood, taken 70 to 73 weeks after starting pembrolizumab. This TCR derives from an adult with mismatch repair-deficient cancer.

The chain's CDR3 is CAGGLRDSSQTSGNTIYF. In DNA, the CDR3 is TGTGCCGGAGGCCTCCGGGACAGCAGTCAGACATCTGGAAACACCATATATTTT. This chain joins TRBV30 and TRBJ1-3; 7 positions agree with TRBD1. The CDR3 runs to 18 residues. Germline V lookup: CDR1 GTSNPN, CDR2 SVGIG (reference sequence). V lost 8 bases, J lost 1 base, and 20 bases stayed unmatched.